The T cell receptor (beta chain) under discussion was sequenced for a study of T cell responses to AZD1222 COVID-19 vaccine. Clones were read by immunoSEQ multiplex PCR, and TCRdb kept only the in-frame ones, dropping some. The table records 150,000 or so clones, 80% to 95% of them present only once. This material consisted of peripheral blood, taken on day 0 of AZD1222 vaccination. The TCR comes from an adult in good health.

In DNA, the CDR3 is TGTGCCAGCAACGACAGGGGGCGCGGATATGGCTACACCTTC. Amino acid sequence: CASNDRGRGYGYTF. This rearrangement joins TRBV2 to TRBJ1-2; 10 nucleotides match TRBD1. V gave up 7 bases and J gave up 5 bases; unmatched junction bases: 7. The CDR3 contains 14 residues. From germline, CDR1 is SNHLY and CDR2 FYNNEI.